This TCR beta chain appears in the sequencing data of a study of T-cell memory formation after mild COVID-19. The table lists this clonotype with a few counts. This CDR3 has 14 residues. V was cut by 3 bases and J by 3 bases, with 12 bases left in between. The germline V gene encodes CDR1 MNHEY and CDR2 SMNVEV (reference sequence). TCRdb reanalysed the 5' RACE reads using MiXCR and keeps one entry per CDR3 protein. The table has about 90,000 distinct CDR3 sequences, about 15% seen once. The receptor comes from a young man who had mild COVID-19 (a few samples of this study predate the infection). Cell type and time point are not known. V and J are TRBV27 and TRBJ2-7; D uncertain. Input material: PBMCs or a T cell subset sorted from them (not recorded which). CDR3 DNA sequence: TGTGCCAGCAGTTTTGTGGGGTCGATCTACGAGCAGTACTTC. Translation: CASSFVGSIYEQYF.